This T cell receptor (beta chain) was sequenced during a study of molecular identifiers for immune sequencing clone quantification. The overall study: Split five ways in replicates, RNA from roughly 20,000 or 100,000 naive CD8 cells had four portions sequenced.

This CDR3 region has 17 residues. Per germline, CDR1 SNHLY and CDR2 FYNNEI. V lost 3 bases, J lost 0 bases, and 7 bases stayed unmatched. TCRdb re-derived calls from the PCR reads in MiXCR, one entry per CDR3 protein. The table records 400,000 to 600,000 distinct CDR3 sequences, around a fifth of them present only once. Libraries from naive CD8 cells were generated from 20,000 to 1,000,000 sorted cells (with 10%, 30% or 50% RNA). A CD8+CD4-CCR7+CD45RA+ gate was used to sort naive CD8 T cells. Study-level results: The study found clones above 20 RNA copies held over 98% of effector molecules and under 1% in naive cells.

On this clonotype itself: Its antigen is not identified. In this CDR3 the conserved last residue, phenylalanine or tryptophan, is missing, so a read error is likely.

The specimen sequenced was naive CD8+ T cells from blood, with Jurkat cell RNA spiked in. Subset indicated: FACS-sorted CD8+CD4-CCR7+CD45RA+ naive T cells. The genes are TRBV2 and TRBJ1-5; TRBD1 aligns across 8 bases. This sequence was found in a human donor in good health. Some libraries in this study had Jurkat cell RNA spiked in. CDR3 sequence reads: CASSEGADRDSNQPQHL. In DNA form, the CDR3 reads TGTGCCAGCAGTGAGGGGGCGGACAGGGATAGCAATCAGCCCCAGCATCTT.